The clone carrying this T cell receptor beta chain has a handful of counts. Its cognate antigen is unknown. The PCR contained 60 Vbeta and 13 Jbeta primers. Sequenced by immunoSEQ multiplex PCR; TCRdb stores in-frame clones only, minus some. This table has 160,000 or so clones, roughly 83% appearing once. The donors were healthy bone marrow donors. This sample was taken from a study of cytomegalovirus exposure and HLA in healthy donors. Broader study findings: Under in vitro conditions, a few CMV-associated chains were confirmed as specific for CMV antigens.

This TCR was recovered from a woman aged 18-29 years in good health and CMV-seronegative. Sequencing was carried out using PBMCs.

CDR3 in amino acids: CAWSTSGTDTGELFF. CDR3 nucleotide sequence: TGTGCCTGGAGTACGTCCGGGACAGACACCGGGGAGCTGTTTTTT. This chain joins TRBV30 and TRBJ2-2; 7 positions match TRBD1. The CDR3 loop spans 15 amino acids. Germline CDR1 GTSNPN, CDR2 SVGIG (reference sequence). The junction had 6 bases not matched to a gene; V was cut back by 2 bases and J by 3 bases.